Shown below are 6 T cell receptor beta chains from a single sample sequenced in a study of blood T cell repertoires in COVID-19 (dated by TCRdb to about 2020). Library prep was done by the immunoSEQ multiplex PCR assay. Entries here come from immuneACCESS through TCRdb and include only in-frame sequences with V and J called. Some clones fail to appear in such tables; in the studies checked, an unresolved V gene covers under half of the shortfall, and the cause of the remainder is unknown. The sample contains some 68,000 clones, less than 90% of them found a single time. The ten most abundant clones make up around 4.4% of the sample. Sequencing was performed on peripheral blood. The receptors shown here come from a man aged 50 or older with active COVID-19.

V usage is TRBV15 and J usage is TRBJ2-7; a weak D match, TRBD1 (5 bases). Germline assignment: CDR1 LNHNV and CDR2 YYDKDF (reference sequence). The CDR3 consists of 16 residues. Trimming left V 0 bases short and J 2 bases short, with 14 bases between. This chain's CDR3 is CATSRDRWQGPYEQYF. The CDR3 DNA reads TGTGCCACCAGCAGAGATCGGTGGCAGGGCCCCTACGAGCAGTACTTC.

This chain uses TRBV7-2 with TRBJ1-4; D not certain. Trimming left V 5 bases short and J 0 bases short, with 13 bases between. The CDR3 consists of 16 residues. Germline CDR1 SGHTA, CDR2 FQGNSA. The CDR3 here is CASSPRYISTNEKLFF. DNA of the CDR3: TGTGCCAGCAGCCCGAGATATATATCAACTAATGAAAAACTGTTTTTT.

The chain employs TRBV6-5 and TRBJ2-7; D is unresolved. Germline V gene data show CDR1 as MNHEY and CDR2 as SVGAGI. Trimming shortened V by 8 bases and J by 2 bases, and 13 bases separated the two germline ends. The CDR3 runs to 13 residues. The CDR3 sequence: CASSVGRTYEQYF. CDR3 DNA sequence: TGTGCCAGCTCCGTGGGCAGAACCTACGAGCAGTACTTC.

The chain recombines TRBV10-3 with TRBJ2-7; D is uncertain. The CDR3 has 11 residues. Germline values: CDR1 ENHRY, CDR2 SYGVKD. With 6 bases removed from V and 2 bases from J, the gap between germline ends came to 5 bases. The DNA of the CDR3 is TGTGCCATCAGGGCAACCTACGAGCAGTACTTC. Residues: CAIRATYEQYF.

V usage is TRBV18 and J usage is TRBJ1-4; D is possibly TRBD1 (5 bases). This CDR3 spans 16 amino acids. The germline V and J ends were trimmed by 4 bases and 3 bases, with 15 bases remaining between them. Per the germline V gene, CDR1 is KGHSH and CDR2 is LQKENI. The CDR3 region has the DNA TGTGCCAGCTCACTAGGGGCCCGGAATTCTAATGAAAAACTGTTTTTT. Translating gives CASSLGARNSNEKLFF. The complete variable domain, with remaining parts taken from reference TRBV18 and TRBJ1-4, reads NAGVMQNPRHLVRRRGQEARLRCSPMKGHSHVYWYRQLPEEGLKFMVYLQKENIIDESGMPKERFSAEFPKEGPSILRIQQVVRGDSAAYFCASSLGARNSNEKLFFGSGTQLSVL.

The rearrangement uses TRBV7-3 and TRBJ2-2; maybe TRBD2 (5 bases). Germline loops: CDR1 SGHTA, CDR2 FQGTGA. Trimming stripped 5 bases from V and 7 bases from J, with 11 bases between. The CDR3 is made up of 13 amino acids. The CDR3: CASSPGSVGELFF. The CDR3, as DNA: TGTGCCAGCAGCCCGGGGAGTGTCGGGGAGCTGTTTTTT.